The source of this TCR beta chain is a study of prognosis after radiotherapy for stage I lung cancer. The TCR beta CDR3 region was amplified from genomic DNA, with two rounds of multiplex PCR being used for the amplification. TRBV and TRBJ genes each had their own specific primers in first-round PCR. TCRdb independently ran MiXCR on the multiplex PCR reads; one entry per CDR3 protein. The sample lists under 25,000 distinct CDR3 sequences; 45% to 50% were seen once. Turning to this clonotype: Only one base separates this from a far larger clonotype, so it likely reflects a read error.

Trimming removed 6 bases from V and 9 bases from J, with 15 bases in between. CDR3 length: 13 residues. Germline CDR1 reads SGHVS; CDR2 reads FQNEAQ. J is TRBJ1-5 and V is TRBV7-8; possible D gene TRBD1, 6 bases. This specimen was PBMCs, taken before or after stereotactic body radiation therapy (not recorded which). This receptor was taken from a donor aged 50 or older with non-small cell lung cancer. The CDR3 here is CASSPQGRRPQHF. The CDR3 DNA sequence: TGTGCCAGCAGTCCTCAGGGGCGGCGGCCCCAGCATTTT.